Sequencing of this TCR beta chain was carried out in a study of blood T cell repertoires in COVID-19. The authors' processing: It was from reference gene primer amplification that nucleated cell counts were estimated. Some clones are missing from TCRdb's copy, which holds only in-frame ones; the method was immunoSEQ multiplex PCR. The V and J calls and the clone size are those of that table, but D and trimming were determined from the DNA. The sample consists of some 120,000 clones, around 85% of them appearing once. The specimen sequenced was peripheral blood. This receptor was obtained from a human donor in a cohort sampled during active COVID-19.

The CDR3: CASSVETAGNTIYF. The CDR3 DNA follows: TGTGCCAGCAGCGTAGAGACAGCAGGAAACACCATATATTTT. This chain uses TRBV9 with TRBJ1-3; D is possibly TRBD1 (5 bases). In germline, CDR1 is SGDLS, CDR2 YYNGEE. With 0 bases removed from V and 4 bases from J, the gap between germline ends came to 8 bases. The CDR3 spans 14 residues.